This TCR beta chain was sequenced during a study of blood T cell repertoires in COVID-19. The overall study: Samples of COVID-19 (acute and convalescent) were obtained from the United States, Italy and Spain. Sources were T cells, B-cell-depleted T cells, or PBMCs; the material itself was cDNA or gDNA.

V trimming: 0 bases; J trimming: 1 base; junction bases outside the gene matches: 6. The V gene's germline CDR1 is SGDLS and CDR2 YYNGEE. The CDR3 is 19 amino acids. In the original analysis: Reference gene primer amplification yielded estimated nucleated cell counts. Sequencing used immunoSEQ multiplex PCR; TCRdb keeps in-frame clones, though not all of them. The V and J calls and clone size were taken over from that table, and D and trimming were inferred from the DNA. The sample lists some 77,000 clones; around 87% were seen once. The source of this sequence is an elderly woman with active or convalescent COVID-19. Sequencing used peripheral blood. V and J are TRBV9 and TRBJ2-2, with TRBD2 matching over 13 bases. CDR3 protein: CASSVGLAGGWWNTGELFF. The DNA of the CDR3 is TGTGCCAGCAGCGTAGGACTAGCGGGAGGATGGTGGAACACCGGGGAGCTGTTTTTT.